This T cell receptor beta chain came from a study of STAT5B mutations in CD4+ large granular lymphocyte leukemia (dated by TCRdb to 2022 to 2024). About the investigation overall: Among healthy controls, the CDR3 'QG' motif was associated with a particular HLA allele. The purity of purified fractions was confirmed by flow cytometry on FACSCanto II or FACSVerse to exceed 95% among lymphocytes. The study compared the TCRbeta repertoires of patients with CD4+ T-cell large granular lymphocyte leukemia against the TCRbeta repertoires of healthy blood donors. Points the paper makes about the study in general: Enrichment of TRBV06-family usage was observed among the top patient clones (8/27) relative to healthy controls (2/35). Compared with healthy CD4+ repertoires, CD4-sorted patient repertoires appeared more clonal, and this difference remained even after the putative leukemic clones were removed. Main leukemic clonotypes were private to each patient, although about a quarter of the main leukemic clonotypes were found at low frequency in the non-leukemic repertoires of other patients. Data were not HLA-matched; higher clonality in CD4+ versus CD8+ T-LGLL could reflect the relatively small sample size.

With respect to this clone: Its antigen remains unidentified. Nothing much larger sits one base from this clone, and base qualities are not available.

The healthy controls were fewer than 45 blood donors, and the buffy coats of these donors were supplied by the Finnish Red Cross blood service. All TCR-sequenced material derived from peripheral blood: patient blood samples and healthy donor buffy coats. Peripheral blood mononuclear cells were isolated by Ficoll-Hypaque gradient centrifugation. CD4+ cells were magnetically purified from the buffy coats of healthy controls. The Gentra Puregene Cell and Tissue kit was used for genomic DNA extraction, and quantification was performed on a Qubit 2.0 fluorometer. The immunoSEQ assay at survey resolution was used to sequence TCRbeta rearrangements from genomic DNA. The paper's processing steps were these. In the TCR sequencing data, the lowest productive clonotype frequency that could be detected was 2.59 x 10-5. Only productive TCRbeta rearrangements, defined as complete and in-frame sequences, were included in the analyses. Simpson clonality, calculated in the immunoSEQ Analyzer version 3.0, was used as the measure of sample clonality. Clones were categorized by frequency as very rare, small, medium, large (1-20%) or hyperexpanded (>20%). Generation probabilities were estimated with OLGA 1.2.3, V-gene circos plots were made with VDJtools, specificities were looked up in VDJdb, and CDR3 motifs were identified with GLIPH. In its TCRdb copy, this immuneACCESS table keeps in-frame sequences only and misses some clones. Where compared with another copy, unresolved V genes explain less than half of these, and the others have no known cause. V, J and clone size derive from that table, while D and trimming were established from the DNA sequence. For this sample the table gives about 29,000 clones, of which roughly 80% were detected only once. About 6% of the sample is taken by the ten largest.

Including the terminal cysteine and phenylalanine, the CDR3 comprises 16 residues. CDR3 DNA is the only sequence kept; it has 48 bases, read in frame from the first base. CDR1 and CDR2 are read off the germline V gene as SGHVS and FQNEAQ. V loses 3 bases, J loses 6 bases, and the germline ends lie 20 bases apart. This sequence originates from a human donor in good health. Sequenced sample: CD4+ T cells from blood buffy coats. Recombination connected TRBV7-8 to TRBJ2-5; matching of 5 bases hints at TRBD2 as the D gene. The DNA sequence is as follows: TGTGCCAGCAGCTTCCGAACTAGAGTGGGCTCCCAGACCCAGTACTTC. This codes for CASSFRTRVGSQTQYF. The CDR3 plus the reference TRBV7-8 and TRBJ2-5 genes for the other parts give the full variable domain: GAGVSQSPRYKVAKRGQDVALRCDPISGHVSLFWYQQALGQGPEFLTYFQNEAQLDKSGLPSDRFFAERPEGSVSTLKIQRTQQEDSAVYLCASSFRTRVGSQTQYFGPGTRLLVL.